This TCR beta chain was captured by sequencing in a study of beta chain features in type 1 diabetes. The CDR3 length is 15 residues. Germline values: CDR1 GTSNPN, CDR2 SVGIG (reference sequence). Trimming left V 5 bases short and J 3 bases short, with 19 bases between. Every donor had blood drawn once into heparin, around 120 mL on average. Overall study results and limits: Naive, central memory and Treg TCRB repertoires seemed to resemble each other more closely in patients than they did in healthy donors. HLA influence on TCRB rearrangement stayed unresolved here. In patients and controls equally, PCR might favor templates that are shorter.

This clone was seen more than once but under ten times. The target antigen is unknown. Every bit of the isolated RNA underwent reverse transcription, so sequencing read expressed TCRB transcripts. Assay used: immunoSEQ multiplex PCR; TCRdb lists only in-frame clones, some missing. The data contain some 150,000 clones, about 10% of them singletons. This TCR came from a man aged 18 to 30 in good health. Input material: naive CD4+ T cells from blood. The chain links TRBV30 to TRBJ1-2; a possible D gene is TRBD1 (6 bases). CDR3 in amino acids: CAWVPRGGFYYGYTF. The CDR3 DNA sequence: TGTGCCTGGGTCCCTAGGGGGGGTTTTTACTATGGCTACACCTTC. The variable domain in full, with the rest retrieved from reference TRBV30 and TRBJ1-2, is SQTIHQWPATLVQPVGSPLSLECTVEGTSNPNLYWYRQAAGRGLQLLFYSVGIGQISSEVPQNLSASRPQDRQFILSSKKLLLSDSGFYLCAWVPRGGFYYGYTFGSGTRLTVV.